The rows below give T cell receptor beta chains drawn from one sample of a study of OX40 agonist ivuxolimab in advanced cancers. Assay: immunoSEQ multiplex PCR; the TCRdb copy retains only in-frame clones and omits some. The sample holds 50,000 to 70,000 clones; around 87% are singletons and the top ten take 0.37%. The specimen was CD4+ or CD8+ T cells sorted from blood, collected in a trial of the OX40 agonist ivuxolimab. These receptors originate from an adult with an advanced solid tumor such as melanoma, head and neck, liver or kidney cancer. Each CDR3 is given with its conserved first and last residue. Fields, in order: CDR3 protein, CDR3 DNA, clone size, D gene, V gene, J gene. A D gene is named only where the DNA matches it firmly. Not every row has a clone size; where given, it reads once, few, many or a size class.

CDR3: CASSDRAQNTIYF
DNA: TGTGCCAGCAGTGATCGGGCCCAAAACACCATATATTTT
size: NA
D: NA
V: TRBV2
J: TRBJ1-3

CDR3: CAWSGGDSNQPQHF
DNA: TGTGCCTGGAGTGGAGGGGATAGCAATCAGCCCCAGCATTTT
size: NA
D: NA
V: TRBV30
J: TRBJ1-5

CDR3: CASSLGQGRGDTQYF
DNA: TGCGCCAGCAGCTTGGGGCAGGGGCGGGGAGATACGCAGTATTTT
size: NA
D: NA
V: TRBV5-1
J: TRBJ2-3

CDR3: CASSQRPVEQFF
DNA: TGTGCCAGCAGCCAGAGGCCGGTTGAGCAGTTCTTC
size: NA
D: NA
V: TRBV11-2
J: TRBJ2-1

CDR3: CATSRSTGNPHEQYF
DNA: TGTGCCACCAGCAGATCGACAGGAAATCCCCACGAGCAGTACTTC
size: NA
D: NA
V: TRBV15
J: TRBJ2-7

CDR3: CASSLGTSGYNEQFF
DNA: TGTGCCAGCAGCTTAGGGACTAGCGGGTACAATGAGCAGTTCTTC
size: NA
D: TRBD2
V: TRBV7-2
J: TRBJ2-1

CDR3: CASSPNLRETEQFF
DNA: TGTGCCAGCAGCCCGAATCTCAGGGAAACAGAGCAGTTCTTC
size: NA
D: NA
V: TRBV7-9
J: TRBJ2-1

CDR3: CASSWTALGTEAFF
DNA: TGCGCCAGCAGCTGGACGGCCCTGGGCACTGAAGCTTTCTTT
size: NA
D: NA
V: TRBV5-1
J: TRBJ1-1

CDR3: CASSPTSGSDTQYF
DNA: TGTGCCAGCTCACCTACTAGCGGGAGCGATACGCAGTATTTT
size: NA
D: TRBD2
V: TRBV18
J: TRBJ2-3

CDR3: CASSLSPFYEQYF
DNA: TGTGCCAGCAGTTTATCACCGTTCTACGAGCAGTACTTC
size: medium-sized
D: NA
V: TRBV27
J: TRBJ2-7

CDR3: CAWSAYRGSMNTEAFF
DNA: TGTGCCTGGAGTGCCTACAGGGGTAGTATGAACACTGAAGCTTTCTTT
size: once
D: TRBD1
V: TRBV30
J: TRBJ1-1

CDR3: CASSLGEATNEKLFF
DNA: TGTGCCAGCAGCTTAGGCGAGGCAACTAATGAAAAACTGTTTTTT
size: NA
D: NA
V: TRBV11-2
J: TRBJ1-4

CDR3: CASSQRDRGNTEAFF
DNA: TGTGCCAGCAGTCAAAGGGACAGGGGTAACACTGAAGCTTTCTTT
size: few
D: TRBD1
V: TRBV6-5
J: TRBJ1-1

CDR3: CASSQEDRGNSPLHF
DNA: TGTGCCAGCAGCCAAGAGGACAGGGGGAATTCACCCCTCCACTTT
size: few
D: TRBD1
V: TRBV4-2
J: TRBJ1-6

CDR3: CASNSRGSYNEQFF
DNA: TGTGCCAGCAACTCCAGGGGTTCTTACAATGAGCAGTTCTTC
size: NA
D: NA
V: TRBV9
J: TRBJ2-1

CDR3: CASSLDPKGTQYF
DNA: TGTGCCAGCAGCCTCGACCCGAAGGGGACCCAGTACTTC
size: NA
D: NA
V: TRBV7-2
J: TRBJ2-5

CDR3: CASRPTGNQPQHF
DNA: TGTGCCAGCAGGCCTACAGGTAATCAGCCCCAGCATTTT
size: NA
D: NA
V: TRBV28
J: TRBJ1-5

CDR3: CASSLGGGNQPQHF
DNA: TGTGCCAGCAGTTTAGGAGGGGGCAATCAGCCCCAGCATTTT
size: NA
D: NA
V: TRBV28
J: TRBJ1-5

CDR3: CASSEAGGRLGYTF
DNA: TGTGCCAGCAGTGAAGCCGGGGGGCGTCTGGGCTACACCTTC
size: NA
D: NA
V: TRBV2
J: TRBJ1-2

CDR3: CAITQQVNQPQHF
DNA: TGTGCCATCACGCAACAAGTCAATCAGCCCCAGCATTTT
size: NA
D: NA
V: TRBV10-3
J: TRBJ1-5

CDR3: CASSLQVWGVQPQHF
DNA: TGCGCCAGCAGCCTACAGGTGTGGGGTGTTCAGCCCCAGCATTTT
size: NA
D: NA
V: TRBV4-1
J: TRBJ1-5

CDR3: CASSLNRRNEQFF
DNA: TGTGCCAGCAGCTTAAACCGCCGCAATGAGCAGTTCTTC
size: NA
D: NA
V: TRBV11-2
J: TRBJ2-1

CDR3: CASSLESLGPQHF
DNA: TGTGCCAGCAGCTTAGAATCCCTAGGCCCCCAGCATTTT
size: NA
D: NA
V: TRBV11-2
J: TRBJ1-5

CDR3: CASSLALMTGGAGELFF
DNA: TGCGCCAGCAGCTTGGCCCTAATGACAGGGGGGGCCGGGGAGCTGTTTTTT
size: NA
D: TRBD1
V: TRBV5-1
J: TRBJ2-2

CDR3: CASSYSTVGYGYTF
DNA: TGTGCCAGCAGTTACTCGACAGTGGGCTATGGCTACACCTTC
size: NA
D: NA
V: TRBV6-6
J: TRBJ1-2

CDR3: CASSPWASTPYEQYF
DNA: TGTGCCAGCAGCCCCTGGGCTAGCACCCCCTACGAGCAGTACTTC
size: NA
D: NA
V: TRBV7-2
J: TRBJ2-7

CDR3: CASSSRSSGNTIYF
DNA: TGTGCCAGCAGCTCGAGGAGCTCTGGAAACACCATATATTTT
size: NA
D: NA
V: TRBV13
J: TRBJ1-3

CDR3: CASSPTGARGYTF
DNA: TGTGCCAGCAGTCCAACGGGGGCTCGGGGCTACACCTTC
size: NA
D: NA
V: TRBV6-6
J: TRBJ1-2

CDR3: CASSVKRGGTDTQYF
DNA: TGTGCCAGCAGTGTCAAGCGGGGGGGCACAGATACGCAGTATTTT
size: once
D: TRBD2
V: TRBV2
J: TRBJ2-3

CDR3: CASSRTSQGNQPQHF
DNA: TGCGCCAGCAGCCGAACGTCTCAGGGAAATCAGCCCCAGCATTTT
size: few
D: NA
V: TRBV4-3
J: TRBJ1-5

CDR3: CASSPPGSYEQYF
DNA: TGTGCCAGCTCACCTCCTGGCTCCTACGAGCAGTACTTC
size: NA
D: NA
V: TRBV18
J: TRBJ2-7

CDR3: CASSLKARASGANVLTF
DNA: TGTGCCAGCAGTTTAAAGGCAAGGGCCTCTGGGGCCAACGTCCTGACTTTC
size: NA
D: NA
V: TRBV27
J: TRBJ2-6

CDR3: CASIAVGGGNTEAFF
DNA: TGTGCCAGTATTGCAGTAGGGGGAGGGAACACTGAAGCTTTCTTT
size: NA
D: NA
V: TRBV19
J: TRBJ1-1

CDR3: CASSPRQGASGNTIYF
DNA: TGTGCCAGCAGCCCGAGACAGGGGGCCTCTGGAAACACCATATATTTT
size: NA
D: TRBD1
V: TRBV9
J: TRBJ1-3

CDR3: CASSILEARYEQYF
DNA: TGTGCCAGCAGCATCCTAGAGGCCCGCTACGAGCAGTACTTC
size: NA
D: NA
V: TRBV7-8
J: TRBJ2-7

CDR3: CASRTGFTNEKLFF
DNA: TGTGCCAGCAGGACAGGGTTTACTAATGAAAAACTGTTTTTT
size: NA
D: TRBD1
V: TRBV6-6
J: TRBJ1-4

CDR3: CASSLGFGQNTEAFF
DNA: TGCGCCAGCAGCTTGGGCTTCGGGCAGAACACTGAAGCTTTCTTT
size: once
D: NA
V: TRBV5-1
J: TRBJ1-1

CDR3: CASSLVGVTDTQYF
DNA: TGCGCCAGCAGCCTCGTGGGAGTCACAGATACGCAGTATTTT
size: NA
D: NA
V: TRBV4-1
J: TRBJ2-3

CDR3: CATSRDRPGPETQYF
DNA: TGTGCCACCAGCAGAGATCGCCCGGGGCCGGAGACCCAGTACTTC
size: NA
D: NA
V: TRBV15
J: TRBJ2-5

CDR3: CASSEALDSSFSYEQYF
DNA: TGTGCCAGCAGTGAGGCTTTGGACAGTTCCTTCTCCTACGAGCAGTACTTC
size: NA
D: NA
V: TRBV6-1
J: TRBJ2-7

CDR3: CASTTDPHRSSGNTIYF
DNA: TGCGCCAGCACCACGGACCCCCACAGATCCTCTGGAAACACCATATATTTT
size: NA
D: NA
V: TRBV5-1
J: TRBJ1-3

CDR3: CASSLQGSETQYF
DNA: TGTGCCAGCAGCTTACAGGGTTCGGAGACCCAGTACTTC
size: NA
D: NA
V: TRBV7-2
J: TRBJ2-5

CDR3: CASSFQGLTGYTF
DNA: TGTGCCAGCAGCTTTCAGGGGCTCACTGGCTACACCTTC
size: NA
D: NA
V: TRBV11-2
J: TRBJ1-2

CDR3: CASTYGGASTDTQYF
DNA: TGTGCCAGCACCTACGGGGGCGCTAGCACAGATACGCAGTATTTT
size: NA
D: NA
V: TRBV5-5
J: TRBJ2-3